This record covers a single TCR beta chain. Its antigen remains unidentified. V was trimmed by 5 bases and J by 5 bases, leaving 15 bases between them. CDR3 length equals 13 residues. CDR1 is SQVTM, CDR2 ANQGSEA, per germline. This specimen belongs to a study of OX40 agonist ivuxolimab in advanced cancers. In the study overall: The treatment was a fully human IgG2 OX40 agonist, ivuxolimab. Three patients got partial responses; one had hepatocellular carcinoma and two had cutaneous melanoma. Study-level points and caveats: Low normalized clonal expansion also occurred in some nonresponding patients.

Libraries were prepared by immunoSEQ multiplex PCR; TCRdb keeps only in-frame clonotypes and omits some of them. The profile shows 60,000 to 65,000 clones, around four fifths of them singletons. This clonotype originated in an adult with an advanced solid tumor such as melanoma, head and neck, liver or kidney cancer. Specimen: CD4+ or CD8+ T cells sorted from blood, collected in a trial of the OX40 agonist ivuxolimab. This chain connects TRBV29-1 to TRBJ2-5, with D maybe TRBD2 (6 bases). In DNA, the CDR3 is TGCAGCGTTTATCAACGGGGGATGGAGACCCAGTACTTC. Translating gives CSVYQRGMETQYF.